The clone carrying this T cell receptor (beta chain) registers medium-sized by frequency. Antigen: not known. Template switching introduced UMIs that contain a 6-nucleotide sample barcode. From the 5' RACE reads, TCRdb lists one entry per CDR3 protein and no DNA. The ten top clones account for approximately 3%, within a sample of about 170,000 distinct CDR3 sequences. The data derive from a study of monozygotic twins with inflammatory bowel disease. The germline CDR1 and CDR2 sequences are SGHTA and FQGNSA. This CDR3 has 14 amino acids. Study-wide findings and caveats: Telling different T cell subtypes apart from each other was not possible. Twin pairs that were concordant did not differ from discordant pairs in repertoire similarity, possibly from limited power.

The genes are TRBV7-2 and TRBJ2-5; no DNA is available, so the TRBD2 call from TCRdb remains unchecked. Input material: blood. The source of this sequence is a human donor with ulcerative colitis or Crohn's disease, or a healthy co-twin of an affected twin (not recorded which). The CDR3 sequence: CASSLAGLGETQYF.